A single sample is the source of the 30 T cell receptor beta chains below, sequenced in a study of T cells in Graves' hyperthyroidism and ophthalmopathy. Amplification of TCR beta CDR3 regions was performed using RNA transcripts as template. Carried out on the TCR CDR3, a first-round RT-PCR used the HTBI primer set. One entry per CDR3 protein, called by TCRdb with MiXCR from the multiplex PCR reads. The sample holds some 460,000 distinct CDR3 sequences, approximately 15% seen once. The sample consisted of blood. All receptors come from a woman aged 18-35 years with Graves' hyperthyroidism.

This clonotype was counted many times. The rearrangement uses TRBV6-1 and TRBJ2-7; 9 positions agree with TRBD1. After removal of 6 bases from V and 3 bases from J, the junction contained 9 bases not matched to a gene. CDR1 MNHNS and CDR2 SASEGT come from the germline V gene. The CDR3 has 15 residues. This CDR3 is CASRKDRGPFYEQYF. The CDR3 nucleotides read TGTGCCAGCAGAAAGGACAGGGGACCTTTCTACGAGCAGTACTTC.

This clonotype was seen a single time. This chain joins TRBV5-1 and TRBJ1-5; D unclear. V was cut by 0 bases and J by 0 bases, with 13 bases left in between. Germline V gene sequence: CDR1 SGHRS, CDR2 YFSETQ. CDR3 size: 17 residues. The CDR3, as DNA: TGCGCCAGCAGCTTGGAGGGCGTCAGTTTTAGCAATCAGCCCCAGCATTTT. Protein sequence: CASSLEGVSFSNQPQHF. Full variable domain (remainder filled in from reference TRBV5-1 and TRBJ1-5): KAGVTQTPRYLIKTRGQQVTLSCSPISGHRSVSWYQQTPGQGLQFLFEYFSETQRNKGNFPGRFSGRQFSNSRSEMNVSTLELGDSALYLCASSLEGVSFSNQPQHFGDGTRLSIL.

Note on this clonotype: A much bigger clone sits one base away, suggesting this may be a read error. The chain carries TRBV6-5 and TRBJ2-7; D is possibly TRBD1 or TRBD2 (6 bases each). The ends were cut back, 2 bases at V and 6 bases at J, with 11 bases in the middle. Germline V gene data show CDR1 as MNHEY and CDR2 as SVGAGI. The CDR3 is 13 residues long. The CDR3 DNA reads TGTGCCAGCAGTTACGAGGGGGGCGGCGAGCAGTACTTC. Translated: CASSYEGGGEQYF.

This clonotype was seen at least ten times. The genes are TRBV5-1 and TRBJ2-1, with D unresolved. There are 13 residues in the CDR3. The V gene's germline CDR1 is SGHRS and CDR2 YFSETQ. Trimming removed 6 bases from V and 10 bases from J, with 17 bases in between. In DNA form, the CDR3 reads TGCGCCAGCATGGAACGCCGGGCTGGGGAGCAGTTCTTC. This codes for CASMERRAGEQFF.

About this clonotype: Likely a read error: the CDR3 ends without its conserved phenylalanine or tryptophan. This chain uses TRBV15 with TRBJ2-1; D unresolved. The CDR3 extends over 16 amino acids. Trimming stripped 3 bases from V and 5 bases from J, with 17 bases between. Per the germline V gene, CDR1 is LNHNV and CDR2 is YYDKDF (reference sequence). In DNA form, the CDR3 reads TGTGCCACCAGCAGGGACCCCCTAGGGTCCAACAATGAGCAGTTCTCC. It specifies CATSRDPLGSNNEQFS.

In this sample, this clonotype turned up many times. CDR3 nucleotides: TGCGCCAGCAGCCGGGACCAGCCGGGGGAGACCCAGTACTTC. Translated, it gives CASSRDQPGETQYF. The rearrangement uses TRBV10-2 and TRBJ2-5; the D gene could be TRBD1 or TRBD2 (5 bases each). Trimming left V 6 bases short and J 5 bases short, with 16 bases between. In germline, CDR1 is WSHSY, CDR2 SAAADI. The CDR3 covers 14 residues.

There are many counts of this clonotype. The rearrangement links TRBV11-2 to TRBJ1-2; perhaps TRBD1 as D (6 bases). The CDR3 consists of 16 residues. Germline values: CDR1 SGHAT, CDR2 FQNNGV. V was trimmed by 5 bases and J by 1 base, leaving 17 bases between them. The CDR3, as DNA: TGTGCCAGCAGCCCACCGGGACAACTTTTTAACTATGGCTACACCTTC. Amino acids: CASSPPGQLFNYGYTF.

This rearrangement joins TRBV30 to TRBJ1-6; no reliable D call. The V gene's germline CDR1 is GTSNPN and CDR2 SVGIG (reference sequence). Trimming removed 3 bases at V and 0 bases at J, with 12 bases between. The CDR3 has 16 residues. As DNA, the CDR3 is TGTGCCTGGAGCACGACCCAGAGCTCCTATAATTCACCCCTCCACTTT. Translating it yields CAWSTTQSSYNSPLHF.

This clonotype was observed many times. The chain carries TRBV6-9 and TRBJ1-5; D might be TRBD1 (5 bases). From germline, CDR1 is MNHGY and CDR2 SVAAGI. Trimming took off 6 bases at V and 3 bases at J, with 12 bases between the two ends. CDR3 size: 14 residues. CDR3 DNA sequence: TGTGCCAGCAGAAAAGGACAAGACAATCAGCCCCAGCATTTT. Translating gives CASRKGQDNQPQHF.

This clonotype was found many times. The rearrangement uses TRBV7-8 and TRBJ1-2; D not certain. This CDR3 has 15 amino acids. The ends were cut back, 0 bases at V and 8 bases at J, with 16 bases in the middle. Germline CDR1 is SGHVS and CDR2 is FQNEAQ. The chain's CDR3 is CASSLAGQGGRGYTF. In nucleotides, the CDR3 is TGTGCCAGCAGCTTAGCGGGTCAAGGCGGTAGAGGCTACACCTTC. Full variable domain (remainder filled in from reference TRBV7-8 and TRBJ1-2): GAGVSQSPRYKVAKRGQDVALRCDPISGHVSLFWYQQALGQGPEFLTYFQNEAQLDKSGLPSDRFFAERPEGSVSTLKIQRTQQEDSAVYLCASSLAGQGGRGYTFGSGTRLTVV.

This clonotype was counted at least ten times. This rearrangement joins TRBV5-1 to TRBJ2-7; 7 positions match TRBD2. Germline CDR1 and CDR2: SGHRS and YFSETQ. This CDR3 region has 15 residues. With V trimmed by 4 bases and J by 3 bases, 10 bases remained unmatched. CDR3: CASSPQDSGGYEQYF. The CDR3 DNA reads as TGCGCCAGCAGCCCCCAGGACTCGGGGGGCTACGAGCAGTACTTC.

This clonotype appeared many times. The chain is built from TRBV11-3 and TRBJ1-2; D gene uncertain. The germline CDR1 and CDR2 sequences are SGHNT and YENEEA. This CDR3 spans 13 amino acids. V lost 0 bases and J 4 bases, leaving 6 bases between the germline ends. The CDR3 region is CASSLDSAYGYTF. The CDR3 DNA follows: TGTGCCAGCAGCTTAGACTCAGCCTATGGCTACACCTTC.

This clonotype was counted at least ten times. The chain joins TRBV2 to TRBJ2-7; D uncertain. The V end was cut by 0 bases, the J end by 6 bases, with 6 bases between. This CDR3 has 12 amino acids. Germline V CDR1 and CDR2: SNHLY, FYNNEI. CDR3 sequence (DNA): TGTGCCAGCAGTGAAGCGGGGTCCGAGCAGTACTTC. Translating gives CASSEAGSEQYF.

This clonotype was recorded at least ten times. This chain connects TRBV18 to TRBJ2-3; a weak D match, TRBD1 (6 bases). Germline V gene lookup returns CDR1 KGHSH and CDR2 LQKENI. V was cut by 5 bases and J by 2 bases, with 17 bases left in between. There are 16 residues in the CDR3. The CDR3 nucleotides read TGTGCCAGCTCAAGACAGAGGGACACCTTCACAGATACGCAGTATTTT. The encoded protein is CASSRQRDTFTDTQYF.

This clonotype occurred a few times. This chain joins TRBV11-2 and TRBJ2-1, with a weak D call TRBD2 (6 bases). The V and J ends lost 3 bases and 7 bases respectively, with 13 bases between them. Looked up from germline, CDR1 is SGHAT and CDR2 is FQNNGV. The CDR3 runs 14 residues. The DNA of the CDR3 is TGTGCCAGCAGCTTGGAGGGAGTGAGGAATGAGCAGTTCTTC. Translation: CASSLEGVRNEQFF. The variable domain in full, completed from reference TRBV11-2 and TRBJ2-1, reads EAGVAQSPRYKIIEKRQSVAFWCNPISGHATLYWYQQILGQGPKLLIQFQNNGVVDDSQLPKDRFSAERLKGVDSTLKIQPAKLEDSAVYLCASSLEGVRNEQFFGPGTRLTVL.

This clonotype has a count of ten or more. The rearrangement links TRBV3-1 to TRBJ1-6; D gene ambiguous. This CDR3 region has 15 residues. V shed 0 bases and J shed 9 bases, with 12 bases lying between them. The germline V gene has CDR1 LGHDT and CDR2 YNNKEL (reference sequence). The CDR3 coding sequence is TGTGCCAGCAGCCAAGACCTGGGAACGGGTTCACCCCTCCACTTT. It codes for CASSQDLGTGSPLHF. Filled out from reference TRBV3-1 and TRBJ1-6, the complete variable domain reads DTAVSQTPKYLVTQMGNDKSIKCEQNLGHDTMYWYKQDSKKFLKIMFSYNNKELIINETVPNRFSPKSPDKAHLNLHINSLELGDSAVYFCASSQDLGTGSPLHFGNGTRLTVT.

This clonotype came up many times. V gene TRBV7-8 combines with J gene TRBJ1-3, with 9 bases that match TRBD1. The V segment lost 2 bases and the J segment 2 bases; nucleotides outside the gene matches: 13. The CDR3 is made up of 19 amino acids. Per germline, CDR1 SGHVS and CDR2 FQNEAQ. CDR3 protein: CASSLTIHYTGGPGNTIYF. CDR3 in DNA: TGTGCCAGCAGCTTAACCATACACTACACAGGGGGCCCTGGAAACACCATATATTTT.

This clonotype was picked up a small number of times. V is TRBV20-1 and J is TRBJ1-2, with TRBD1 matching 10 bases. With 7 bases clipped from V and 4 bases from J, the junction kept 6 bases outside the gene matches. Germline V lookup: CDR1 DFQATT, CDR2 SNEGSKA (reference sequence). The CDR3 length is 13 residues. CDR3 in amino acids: CSVPRDRGYGYTF. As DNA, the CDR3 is TGCAGTGTTCCCCGGGACAGGGGCTATGGCTACACCTTC.

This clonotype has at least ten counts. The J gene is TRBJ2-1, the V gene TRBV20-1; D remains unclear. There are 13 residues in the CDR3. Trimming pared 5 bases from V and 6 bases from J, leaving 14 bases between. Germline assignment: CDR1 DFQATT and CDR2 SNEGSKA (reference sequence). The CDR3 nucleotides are TGCAGTGCTCACGACCCCCCCGGCAATGAGCAGTTCTTC. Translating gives CSAHDPPGNEQFF.

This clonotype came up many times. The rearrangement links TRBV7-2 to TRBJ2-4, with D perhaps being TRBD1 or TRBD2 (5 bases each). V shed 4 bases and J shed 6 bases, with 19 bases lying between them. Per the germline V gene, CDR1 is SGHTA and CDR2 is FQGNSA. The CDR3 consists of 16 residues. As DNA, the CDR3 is TGTGCCAGCAGCTACCCAGTGAGGGGTTCAGGAAACATTCAGTACTTC. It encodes CASSYPVRGSGNIQYF.

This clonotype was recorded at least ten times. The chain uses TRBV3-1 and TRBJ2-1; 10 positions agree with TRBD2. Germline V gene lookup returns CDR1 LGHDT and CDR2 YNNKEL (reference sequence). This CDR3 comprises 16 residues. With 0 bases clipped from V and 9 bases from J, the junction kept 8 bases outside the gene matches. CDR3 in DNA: TGTGCCAGCAGCCAAGATAGTAGCGGGAGGAGGGGTGAGCAGTTCTTC. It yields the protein CASSQDSSGRRGEQFF.

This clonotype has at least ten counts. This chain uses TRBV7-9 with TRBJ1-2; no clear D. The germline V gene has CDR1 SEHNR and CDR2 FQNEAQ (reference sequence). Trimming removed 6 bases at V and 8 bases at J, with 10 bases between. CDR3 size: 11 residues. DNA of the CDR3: TGTGCCAGCAGTCCCCTTGAGGGCTACACCTTC. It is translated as CASSPLEGYTF.

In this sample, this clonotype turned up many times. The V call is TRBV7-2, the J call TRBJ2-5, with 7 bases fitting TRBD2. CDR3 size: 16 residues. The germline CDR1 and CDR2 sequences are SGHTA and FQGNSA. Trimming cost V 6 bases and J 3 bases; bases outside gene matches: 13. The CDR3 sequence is CASSSRRAGQEETQYF. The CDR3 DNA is TGTGCCAGCAGTTCCCGTCGAGCGGGGCAGGAAGAGACCCAGTACTTC. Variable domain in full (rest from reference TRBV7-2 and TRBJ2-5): GAGVSQSPSNKVTEKGKDVELRCDPISGHTALYWYRQSLGQGLEFLIYFQGNSAPDKSGLPSDRFSAERTGGSVSTLTIQRTQQEDSAVYLCASSSRRAGQEETQYFGPGTRLLVL.

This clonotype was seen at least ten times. The CDR3 spells CAWRETGYELQGDYTF. The CDR3 nucleotides are TGTGCCTGGAGAGAGACCGGATACGAACTACAGGGGGACTACACCTTC. The chain couples TRBV30 to TRBJ1-2, with TRBD1 identical over 8 bases. The germline CDR1 and CDR2 sequences are GTSNPN and SVGIG (reference sequence). V gave up 3 bases and J gave up 10 bases; unmatched junction bases: 19. This CDR3 is built from 16 residues.

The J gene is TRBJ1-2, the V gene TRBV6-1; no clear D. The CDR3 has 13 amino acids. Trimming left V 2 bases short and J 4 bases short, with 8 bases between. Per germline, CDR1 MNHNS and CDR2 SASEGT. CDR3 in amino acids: CASSEPDFYGYTF. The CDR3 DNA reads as TGTGCCAGCAGTGAACCAGATTTCTATGGCTACACCTTC.

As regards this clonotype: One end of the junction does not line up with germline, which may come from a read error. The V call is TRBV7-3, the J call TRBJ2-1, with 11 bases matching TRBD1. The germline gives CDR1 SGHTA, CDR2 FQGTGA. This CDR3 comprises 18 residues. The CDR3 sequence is CASSQEVSAGQGGNGQFF. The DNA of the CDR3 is TGCGCCAGCAGCCAAGAAGTGTCGGCGGGACAGGGGGGGAATGGGCAGTTCTTC.

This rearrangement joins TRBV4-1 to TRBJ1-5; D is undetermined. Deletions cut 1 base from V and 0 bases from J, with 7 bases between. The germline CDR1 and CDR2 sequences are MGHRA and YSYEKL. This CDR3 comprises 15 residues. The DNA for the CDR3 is TGCGCCAGCAGCCAAGTTTTAGATAGCAATCAGCCCCAGCATTTT. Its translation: CASSQVLDSNQPQHF.

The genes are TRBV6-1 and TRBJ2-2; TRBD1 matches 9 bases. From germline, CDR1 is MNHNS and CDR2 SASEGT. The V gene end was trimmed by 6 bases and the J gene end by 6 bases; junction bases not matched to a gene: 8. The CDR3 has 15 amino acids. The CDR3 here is CASRTRTGVSGELFF. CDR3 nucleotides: TGTGCCAGCAGAACCCGGACAGGGGTGTCCGGGGAGCTGTTTTTT.

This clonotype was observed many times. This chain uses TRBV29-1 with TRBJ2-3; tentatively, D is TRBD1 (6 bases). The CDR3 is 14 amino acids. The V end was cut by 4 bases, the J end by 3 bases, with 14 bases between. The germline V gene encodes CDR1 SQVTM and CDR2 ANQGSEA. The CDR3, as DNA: TGCAGCGTTGCACAGGGTATTGCAACAGATACGCAGTATTTT. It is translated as CSVAQGIATDTQYF.

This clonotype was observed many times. The CDR3 nucleotides are TGTGCCAGCAGCTTGGGTACCGGGACGCCCAAACTGTTTTTT. Its protein is CASSLGTGTPKLFF. J is TRBJ1-4 and V is TRBV7-9; D is perhaps TRBD1 (5 bases). Germline assignment: CDR1 SEHNR and CDR2 FQNEAQ (reference sequence). This CDR3 contains 14 residues. The V end was cut by 3 bases, the J end by 11 bases, with 16 bases between.